This T cell receptor (beta chain) was sequenced during a study of cytomegalovirus exposure and HLA in healthy donors. Germline-derived CDR1 and CDR2 are SGHTA and FQGNSA. The CDR3 covers 13 residues. Trimming took 1 base from V and 7 from J, leaving 10 bases between them. This clone was counted only a few times. The antigen remains undetermined. Findings and limits, study-wide: In all likelihood, a cluster of highly shared sequence variants was a sequencing artifact. TCR sequences were mostly rare, though some public TCRs occurred in many donors.

PCR amplification relied on 60 Vbeta primers (plus 13 Jbeta primers). Methods used by the authors: It was a later analysis that counted tens of millions of unique TCR beta chains, of which 8.5 million to 12 million were shared. Only in-frame clones appear in the TCRdb table, and some are missing; sequencing was by immunoSEQ multiplex PCR. V and J calls and clone size are given by that table; D and trimming were obtained from the DNA. The data show approximately 180,000 clones, about 90% seen once. The rearrangement joins TRBV7-2 to TRBJ1-1; D uncertain. Input material: PBMCs. The receptor's source is a girl under two years old in good health and CMV-seronegative. CDR3 bases: TGTGCCAGCAGCTTAGGGGAGGGATATGAAGCTTTCTTT. Amino acid sequence: CASSLGEGYEAFF.